This passage covers 26 T cell receptor beta chains from one sample sequenced in a study of regulatory T cells in long-lasting Graves disease. Time point defined: newly diagnosed GD, antithyroid drugs for less than 3 months. Preparation of the TCR library used RNA extracted from PBMCs. Arm-PCR of CDR3 regions and iRepertoire HTBI primers were the basis on which TCR beta libraries were built. TCRdb itself ran the multiplex PCR reads through MiXCR, one entry per CDR3 protein. The sample contains about half a million distinct CDR3 sequences, around 11% of which appear only once. This sample also appeared in a second study, on T cells in Graves' hyperthyroidism and ophthalmopathy.

The sequencing used peripheral blood mononuclear cells (PBMCs), collected at new diagnosis, from a patient treated with antithyroid drugs. Receptor source: a woman in her 30s with Graves disease.

This chain links TRBV7-2 with TRBJ2-7, with D perhaps being TRBD1 or TRBD2 (5 bases each). V lost 0 bases, J lost 1 base, and 19 bases lay in between. The V gene's germline CDR1 is SGHTA and CDR2 FQGNSA. This CDR3 is built from 18 residues. Here the CDR3 DNA reads TGTGCCAGCAGCTTAGCTCGGAGAGGGGCGCGTCAGTCCTACGAGCAGTACTTC. Its protein is CASSLARRGARQSYEQYF.

This clonotype was detected ten times or more. V is TRBV20-1 and J is TRBJ2-3, with 9 nucleotides matching TRBD2. This CDR3 spans 14 amino acids. CDR1 and CDR2 (germline): DFQATT, SNEGSKA (reference sequence). The trim removed 5 bases at V and 4 bases at J, leaving 7 bases unmatched. CDR3 in amino acids: CSAVAGAGADTQYF. CDR3 coding DNA: TGCAGTGCTGTAGCGGGAGCGGGGGCAGATACGCAGTATTTT.

This clonotype was detected only a few times. V and J are TRBV13 and TRBJ2-5; 8 nucleotides align to TRBD2. Germline CDR1 PRHDT, CDR2 FYEKMQ (reference sequence). Trimming at V came to 7 bases and at J to 2 bases, leaving 9 bases not matched to a gene. This CDR3 contains 15 residues. The DNA of the CDR3 is TGTGCCAGCACCTCCCTTGGCGGGGGGCAAGAGACCCAGTACTTC. This codes for CASTSLGGGQETQYF.

The sample holds many counts of this clonotype. This rearrangement joins TRBV18 to TRBJ1-4, with 7 bases that match TRBD1. CDR3 length equals 16 residues. Germline trimming cut 3 bases from V and 5 bases from J; bases unmatched to any gene: 9. Germline CDR1 reads KGHSH; CDR2 reads LQKENI. CDR3 region: CASSPNPQGSNEKLFF. CDR3 sequence (DNA): TGTGCCAGCTCACCCAACCCACAGGGGTCGAATGAAAAACTGTTTTTT.

This clonotype has more than one count but fewer than ten. The chain joins TRBV6-1 to TRBJ2-3, with TRBD1 matching 7 bases. The CDR3 is 14 amino acids. V lost 6 bases, J lost 2 bases, and 5 bases stayed unmatched. Looked up from germline, CDR1 is MNHNS and CDR2 is SASEGT. CDR3 residues: CASSGTALTDTQYF. CDR3 bases: TGTGCCAGCAGCGGGACAGCCCTCACAGATACGCAGTATTTT.

In this sample, this clonotype turned up many times. The chain carries TRBV29-1 and TRBJ1-5; the D is unclear. The CDR3 has 14 residues. Trimming stripped 5 bases from V and 0 bases from J, with 11 bases between. The germline gives CDR1 SQVTM, CDR2 ANQGSEA. The CDR3 coding sequence is TGCAGCGTTCGCGGACCGTTTAGCAATCAGCCCCAGCATTTT. Its translation: CSVRGPFSNQPQHF.

This clonotype was seen a few times. Germline is not matched at one junction end, which may reflect a read error. The chain couples TRBV28 to TRBJ1-3; perhaps TRBD1 as D (5 bases). The CDR3 contains 16 residues. Germline-derived CDR1 and CDR2 are MDHEN and SYDVKM. The CDR3 bases are TGTGCCAGCAGTTTCAAGGGGCGCGTTGTCGGAAACACCGTATATTTT. It yields the protein CASSFKGRVVGNTVYF.

Concerning this clonotype itself: A much larger clone differs from this one at a single base, so this may be a read error. V gene TRBV11-2 combines with J gene TRBJ2-3, with D perhaps matching TRBD1 (5 bases). The J call may be faulty, since TRBJ1-5 better matches the DNA end. The length of the CDR3 is 15 residues. CDR1 and CDR2 from the germline V gene are SGHAT and FQNNGV. This CDR3 is CASSLQGFSADTQHF. In DNA form, the CDR3 reads TGTGCCAGCAGCTTACAGGGTTTTAGTGCAGATACGCAGCATTTT.

The sample holds many counts of this clonotype. Sequence at one end of the junction differs from germline and may be a read error. The rearrangement joins TRBV2 to TRBJ1-2; D is undetermined. The CDR3 spans 14 residues. From germline, CDR1 is SNHLY and CDR2 FYNNEI. In DNA form, the CDR3 reads TGTGCCGGCAGTGAATTGGGAACTAACTATGGCTACACCTTC. Its protein is CAGSELGTNYGYTF.

To note about this clonotype: This sequence may be a read error, since a much larger clone differs from it by one base. The V call is TRBV24-1, the J call TRBJ2-1, with 11 nucleotides matching TRBD2. The J call is uncertain, as TRBJ2-5 better fits the DNA end. Germline V gene data show CDR1 as KGHDR and CDR2 as SFDVKD. This CDR3 is 15 amino acids long. The CDR3 reads CATSGTSGYQEAQYF. CDR3 coding DNA: TGTGCCACCAGTGGGACTAGCGGGTACCAAGAGGCCCAGTACTTC.

The V and J genes are TRBV27 and TRBJ2-1; D not resolved. Germline CDR1 MNHEY, CDR2 SMNVEV (reference sequence). V was shortened by 7 bases and J by 0 bases, with 16 bases between the two germline ends. This CDR3 has 16 amino acids. DNA for the CDR3: TGTGCCAGCATTCTAACTGCCTCGAGCTCCTACAATGAGCAGTTCTTC. Its translation: CASILTASSSYNEQFF.

This clonotype was counted at least ten times. The chain couples TRBV7-3 to TRBJ1-6; D is unresolved. Germline loops: CDR1 SGHTA, CDR2 FQGTGA. The V and J ends lost 0 bases and 2 bases respectively, with 2 bases between them. The CDR3 totals 14 residues. The CDR3 region has the DNA TGTGCCAGCAGCTTAACTCCCTATAATTCACCCCTCCACTTT. Amino acids: CASSLTPYNSPLHF. Looking up the rest from reference TRBV7-3 and TRBJ1-6 gives the full variable domain: GAGVSQTPSNKVTEKGKYVELRCDPISGHTALYWYRQSLGQGPEFLIYFQGTGAADDSGLPNDRFFAVRPEGSVSTLKIQRTERGDSAVYLCASSLTPYNSPLHFGNGTRLTVT.

This clonotype appeared a few times. This rearrangement joins TRBV14 to TRBJ2-3; D is unresolved. The CDR3 covers 11 residues. V was trimmed by 1 base and J by 7 bases, leaving 3 bases between them. Germline CDR1 SGHDN, CDR2 FVKESK. The CDR3 nucleotides are TGTGCCAGCAGCCAAGGAAATACGCAGTATTTT. This translates into CASSQGNTQYF.

The rearrangement joins TRBV6-2 or TRBV6-3 to TRBJ1-1; D may be TRBD1 (5 bases). The CDR3 sequence is 13 residues long. V lost 7 bases, J lost 3 bases, and 12 bases lay in between. CDR1 is MNHEY, CDR2 SVGEGT, per germline. The CDR3 DNA is TGTGCCAGCATTGGGGGTTCGGACACTGAAGCTTTCTTT. It translates to CASIGGSDTEAFF.

This chain uses TRBV29-1 with TRBJ2-7, with 9 bases matching TRBD1. The J segment lost 5 bases and the V segment lost 7 bases, leaving 15 bases of the junction unmatched. The CDR3 is 15 residues long. Germline assignment: CDR1 SQVTM and CDR2 ANQGSEA. The CDR3 protein is CSAFEPGTGKNEQYF. In DNA form, the CDR3 reads TGCAGCGCCTTCGAGCCCGGGACAGGGAAAAACGAGCAGTACTTC.

This clonotype was observed a few times. The chain is built from TRBV24-1 and TRBJ2-3; D remains ambiguous. V dropped 5 bases and J dropped 11 bases, with 10 bases sitting between them. This CDR3 region has 11 residues. CDR1 KGHDR and CDR2 SFDVKD come from the germline V gene. The CDR3 sequence: CATSGSSQQYF. In DNA form, the CDR3 reads TGTGCCACCAGTGGAAGCAGTCAGCAGTATTTT.

Ten or more counts support this clonotype. The chain couples TRBV5-1 to TRBJ2-7, with D maybe TRBD2 (6 bases). V was clipped by 0 bases and J by 4 bases, with 20 bases between them. Germline values: CDR1 SGHRS, CDR2 YFSETQ. The CDR3 totals 17 residues. CDR3 nucleotides: TGCGCCAGCAGCTTGGAACTGACGGGAGCTTCGTTGTACGAGCAGTACTTC. Its protein product is CASSLELTGASLYEQYF.

In this sample, this clonotype turned up a few times. The CDR3 bases are TGTGCCAGCAGAATGACTAGTCCCGCAGATACGCAGTATTTT. As protein: CASRMTSPADTQYF. This rearrangement joins TRBV6-2 or TRBV6-3 to TRBJ2-3, with TRBD2 as a possible D gene (6 bases). This CDR3 comprises 14 residues. The germline V and J ends were trimmed by 6 bases and 4 bases, with 14 bases remaining between them. Looked up from germline, CDR1 is MNHEY and CDR2 is SVGEGT.

This clonotype was seen repeatedly, ten times or more. This chain uses TRBV28 with TRBJ1-1; D might be TRBD1 (5 bases). V lost 5 bases and J 1 base, leaving 17 bases between the germline ends. The CDR3 has 16 residues. The germline CDR1 and CDR2 sequences are MDHEN and SYDVKM. The CDR3 here is CASSPPQATQNTEAFF. CDR3 in DNA: TGTGCCAGCAGTCCTCCACAGGCCACCCAGAACACTGAAGCTTTCTTT.

This clonotype was found many times. The V call is TRBV11-2, the J call TRBJ1-6; TRBD1 is a possible D gene (5 bases). Germline V gives CDR1 SGHAT, CDR2 FQNNGV. The CDR3 is made up of 14 amino acids. Trimming removed 6 bases at V and 5 bases at J, with 11 bases between. CDR3 loop: CASSPGGNNSPLHF. The CDR3 DNA reads as TGTGCCAGCAGTCCCGGGGGGAATAATTCACCCCTCCACTTT.

The chain has TRBV7-9 and TRBJ1-5, with unresolved D. The ends were cut back, 3 bases at V and 4 bases at J, with 7 bases in the middle. This CDR3 region has 13 residues. Per the germline V gene, CDR1 is SEHNR and CDR2 is FQNEAQ (reference sequence). The CDR3 here is CASSFDGNQPQHF. CDR3 nucleotide sequence: TGTGCCAGCAGCTTTGACGGGAATCAGCCCCAGCATTTT.

This clonotype was detected once. The CDR3 spells CASSLERVNTEAFF. The CDR3 bases are TGTGCCAGCAGCTTGGAACGGGTGAACACTGAAGCTTTCTTT. The V call is TRBV5-4, the J call TRBJ1-1; D is unclear. The ends were cut back, 0 bases at V and 0 bases at J, with 6 bases in the middle. Germline CDR1 and CDR2: SGHNT and YYREEE (reference sequence). CDR3 length: 14 amino acids.

The rearrangement joins TRBV4-3 to TRBJ1-1, with D tentatively TRBD1 (6 bases). V was clipped by 0 bases and J by 2 bases, with 10 bases between them. The germline V gene has CDR1 LGHNA and CDR2 YSLEER. CDR3 size: 15 residues. The DNA for the CDR3 is TGCGCCAGCAGCCAAGATGGACAGAGAAACACTGAAGCTTTCTTT. It translates to CASSQDGQRNTEAFF.

The chain couples TRBV5-1 to TRBJ2-3, with 9 positions matching TRBD2. CDR1 is SGHRS, CDR2 YFSETQ, per germline. This CDR3 region has 16 residues. V was clipped by 0 bases and J by 6 bases; unmatched bases: 8. The CDR3 coding sequence is TGCGCCAGCAGCTTGGATATGGCGGGAGGGCCCGATACGCAGTATTTT. It encodes CASSLDMAGGPDTQYF.

This clonotype was seen many times. This sequence may be a read error, since a much larger clone differs from it by one base. This chain joins TRBV28 and TRBJ1-5; D is unclear. This CDR3 spans 13 amino acids. Germline V gene sequence: CDR1 MDHEN, CDR2 SYDVKM. Trimming cost V 6 bases and J 5 bases, with 11 bases left between them. The CDR3 nucleotides are TGTGCCAGCAGCTTAGGCAGATATCAGCCCCAGCATTTT. Amino acids: CASSLGRYQPQHF. Full variable domain (rest looked up from reference TRBV28 and TRBJ1-5): DVKVTQSSRYLVKRTGEKVFLECVQDMDHENMFWYRQDPGLGLRLIYFSYDVKMKEKGDIPEGYSVSREKKERFSLILESASTNQTSMYLCASSLGRYQPQHFGDGTRLSIL.

Many counts were recorded for this clonotype. The chain joins TRBV19 to TRBJ2-7; TRBD1 agrees at 9 bases. There are 14 residues in the CDR3. With V trimmed by 3 bases and J by 4 bases, 4 bases remained unmatched. Germline V gene sequence: CDR1 LNHDA, CDR2 SQIVND (reference sequence). The CDR3 DNA reads TGTGCCAGTAGTATCCCGGGACAGGGATACGAGCAGTACTTC. This sequence encodes CASSIPGQGYEQYF.